This T cell receptor (beta chain) comes out of a study of T cell clonotyping in hematopoietic cell transplantation. Study-level findings and limits: Recipient TCR diversity dropped after transplant; expanded clonotypes rose from day 30 to 180. Cells were unsorted, so CD4 and CD8 contributions were not separated. Broader posttransplant TCR repertoire diversity was predicted by graft donor and pretransplant recipient Inverse Simpson Index values.

The protocol was immunoSEQ multiplex PCR, while the TCRdb copy is restricted to in-frame clones and leaves out a portion. The repertoire holds several thousand clones, with about four fifths as singletons. The sample holds a few counts of this clone. Antigen unknown. The CDR3 sequence is 13 residues long. V lost 5 bases and J lost 3, with 11 bases in between. Germline V gives CDR1 SGHNT, CDR2 YYREEE (reference sequence). Recipient blood drawn about 28 days pretransplant and days 30, 100, 180 after. Sequencing used peripheral blood mononuclear cells, obtained 180 days after allogeneic stem cell transplant. V gene TRBV5-4 combines with J gene TRBJ1-1; D unclear. This clonotype was obtained from a female patient aged 50 to 65 who had an allogeneic stem cell transplant from an unrelated donor, so the T cells may come from the graft donor. Some clones in this sample may be carry-over from other donors' samples. The CDR3 region has the DNA TGTGCCAGCAGAACGGGGTTCGACACTGAAGCTTTCTTT. It encodes CASRTGFDTEAFF. The entire variable domain, with the rest obtained from reference TRBV5-4 and TRBJ1-1, is as follows: ETGVTQSPTHLIKTRGQQVTLRCSSQSGHNTVSWYQQALGQGPQFIFQYYREEENGRGNFPPRFSGLQFPNYSSELNVNALELDDSALYLCASRTGFDTEAFFGQGTRLTVV.